These T cell receptor beta chains were read from a single sample in a study of shared clonotypes between healthy human individuals. Libraries were prepared by immunoSEQ multiplex PCR; TCRdb keeps only in-frame clonotypes and omits some of them. The sample carries some 1,100,000 clones, 75% to 85% recorded once. Sequencing was done on a sample of memory CD4+ T cells from PBMCs. The receptors shown here come from a man between 18 and 29 years old in good health. Some clones in this sample may be carry-over from other donors' samples. The CDR3 runs from the conserved cysteine through the conserved F or W. The D gene is left open where the match is weak. Part of the rows lack a size; the others show once, few, many or a class for expanded clones.

>TRBJ2-3|14|TRBV6-1|once|NA
CASRTGQYTDTQYF
TGTGCCAGCAGGACCGGACAGTACACAGATACGCAGTATTTT
>TRBJ2-7|15|TRBV6-1|NA|TRBD2
CASTRLAGASYEQYF
TGTGCCAGCACTCGACTAGCGGGTGCCTCCTACGAGCAGTACTTC
>TRBJ2-5|14|TRBV27|NA|NA
CASSLGGYRETQYF
TGTGCCAGCAGTTTGGGGGGTTATCGGGAGACCCAGTACTTC
>TRBJ1-1|13|TRBV30|NA|NA
CAWARQINTEAFF
TGTGCCTGGGCCAGGCAAATTAACACTGAAGCTTTCTTT
>TRBJ1-5|19|TRBV27|NA|TRBD1
CASSLFYQRQGASNQPQHF
TGTGCCAGCAGTTTATTTTATCAAAGACAGGGGGCTAGCAATCAGCCCCAGCATTTT
>TRBJ2-7|16|TRBV5-4|NA|TRBD2
CASSSGLAGGFYEQYF
TGTGCCAGCAGCTCCGGACTAGCGGGAGGTTTCTACGAGCAGTACTTC
>TRBJ2-3|13|TRBV2|NA|NA
CASSTRPTDTQYF
TGTGCCAGCAGCACACGCCCCACAGATACGCAGTATTTT
>TRBJ1-2|18|TRBV28|NA|NA
CASSSPARQQTSNYGYTF
TGTGCCAGCAGTTCCCCAGCCCGACAGCAAACAAGTAACTATGGCTACACCTTC
>TRBJ2-5|15|TRBV6-5|NA|NA
CASSFSGVGIETQYF
TGTGCCAGCAGTTTTTCTGGGGTGGGGATAGAGACCCAGTACTTC
>TRBJ2-7|13|TRBV6-6|NA|NA
CASSYGGSGEQYF
TGTGCCAGCAGTTATGGTGGGAGCGGCGAGCAGTACTTC
>TRBJ2-5|13|TRBV7-9|NA|NA
CASSSPGRVAQYF
TGTGCCAGCAGCTCTCCGGGGAGAGTGGCCCAGTACTTC
>TRBJ2-1|15|TRBV10-3|NA|NA
CAIRKGGQSVNEQFF
TGTGCCATCAGGAAGGGGGGTCAGTCTGTGAATGAGCAGTTCTTC
>TRBJ2-2|17|TRBV9|NA|NA
CASSGSLTSLNTGELFF
TGTGCCAGCAGCGGATCCCTGACTTCCCTCAACACCGGGGAGCTGTTTTTT
>TRBJ1-5|15|TRBV5-1|NA|NA
CASSLSGRGDQPQHF
TGCGCCAGCAGCTTGTCGGGAAGGGGAGACCAGCCCCAGCATTTT
>TRBJ1-1|13|TRBV11-2|few|NA
CASSLAGNTEAFF
TGTGCCAGCAGCTTAGCGGGTAACACTGAAGCTTTCTTT
>TRBJ2-3|16|TRBV7-6|few|TRBD2
CASSDSGRSRTDTQYF
TGTGCCAGCAGCGATAGCGGGAGATCTCGCACAGATACGCAGTATTTT
>TRBJ1-3|10|TRBV20-1|NA|NA
CSARQDTIYF
TGCAGTGCTAGACAGGACACCATATATTTT
>TRBJ2-5|15|TRBV29-1|NA|TRBD2
CSARTSGIYQETQYF
TGCAGCGCCCGGACTAGCGGCATATACCAAGAGACCCAGTACTTC
>TRBJ2-7|13|TRBV27|NA|NA
CASSLLQGNEQYF
TGTGCCAGCAGTTTGCTGCAGGGTAACGAGCAGTACTTC
>TRBJ2-2|14|TRBV19|NA|NA
CAKCLGPDTGELFF
TGTGCCAAATGTCTCGGGCCCGACACCGGGGAGCTGTTTTTT
>TRBJ1-1|13|TRBV29-1|few|NA
CSVESGQNTEAFF
TGCAGCGTTGAATCGGGACAGAACACTGAAGCTTTCTTT
>TRBJ2-7|15|TRBV7-2|NA|TRBD2
CASSLGAGAVYEQYF
TGTGCCAGCAGCTTAGGGGCGGGAGCGGTGTACGAGCAGTACTTC
>TRBJ1-2|14|TRBV5-6|NA|TRBD1
CASSPGTGGYGYTF
TGTGCCAGCAGCCCAGGGACAGGGGGGTATGGCTACACCTTC
>TRBJ2-1|14|TRBV29-1|once|NA
CSIRDPWKSNEQFF
TGCAGCATCCGTGATCCTTGGAAGAGTAATGAGCAGTTCTTC
>TRBJ1-4|11|TRBV2|NA|TRBD1
CASQTGGKLFF
TGTGCCAGCCAGACAGGGGGAAAACTGTTTTTT
>TRBJ2-2|14|TRBV7-9|few|NA
CASSTVGGTGELFF
TGTGCCAGCAGCACGGTCGGCGGTACCGGGGAGCTGTTTTTT
>TRBJ2-1|15|TRBV4-1|NA|NA
CASSQPLQGSYEQFF
TGCGCCAGCAGCCAACCCCTCCAGGGGAGTTATGAGCAGTTCTTC
>TRBJ2-5|15|TRBV5-4|NA|TRBD2
CASKLAGAVGETQYF
TGTGCCAGTAAGTTAGCGGGAGCAGTGGGAGAGACCCAGTACTTC
>TRBJ2-1|15|TRBV6-1|NA|NA
CASRTQWEPLNEQFF
TGTGCCAGCAGAACACAGTGGGAGCCGTTAAATGAGCAGTTCTTC
>TRBJ2-7|14|TRBV6-5|NA|NA
CASTKEDGPYEQYF
TGTGCCAGCACCAAAGAAGACGGCCCTTACGAACAGTACTTC
>TRBJ2-7|12|TRBV21-1|NA|NA
CASRKRDGEQYF
TGTGCCAGCAGAAAGAGGGACGGGGAGCAGTACTTC
>TRBJ1-1|14|TRBV18|few|NA
CASSPRNMNTEAFF
TGTGCCAGCTCACCCAGGAACATGAACACTGAAGCTTTCTTT
>TRBJ2-3|15|TRBV2|NA|NA
CASSEALVAPDTQYF
TGTGCCAGCAGTGAAGCGCTGGTAGCGCCAGATACGCAGTATTTT
>TRBJ2-7|14|TRBV19|NA|NA
CASSIEGRSYEQYF
TGTGCCAGTAGTATCGAGGGCAGGTCCTACGAGCAGTACTTC
>TRBJ1-4|15|TRBV5-4|NA|NA
CASSYQGPSNEKLFF
TGTGCCAGCAGCTACCAGGGACCTTCTAATGAAAAACTGTTTTTT